The 8 T cell receptor beta chains in this list originate from one sample, sequenced in a study of patients and donors after allogeneic stem cell transplantation. One entry per CDR3 protein results from TCRdb running MiXCR on the RT-PCR reads. The sample contains 920,000 or so distinct CDR3 sequences, over 15% of which appear only once. What was sequenced was blood, either unsorted or a sorted T cell fraction (not recorded which). All receptors come from a human donor who was either an allogeneic HSCT recipient or a stem cell or donor lymphocyte infusion donor (not recorded which). It is not recorded whose cells these are; they may come from a transplant donor.

This clonotype has a handful of counts. The chain combines TRBV7-9 with TRBJ2-3; 10 positions match TRBD2. The V gene's germline CDR1 is SEHNR and CDR2 FQNEAQ (reference sequence). CDR3 length: 15 residues. The V segment lost 5 bases and the J segment 3 bases; nucleotides outside the gene matches: 5. CDR3 coding DNA: TGTGCCAGCAGCCTCACTAGCGGGGTGACAGATACGCAGTATTTT. The encoded protein is CASSLTSGVTDTQYF.

This clonotype turned up a few times. The chain links TRBV24-1 to TRBJ2-1, with TRBD2 matching over 9 bases. Trimming cost V 9 bases and J 9 bases; bases outside gene matches: 14. The CDR3 length is 15 residues. CDR1 KGHDR and CDR2 SFDVKD come from the germline V gene. The CDR3 DNA is TGTGCCACCCATAAAGCGGGAGGCATACACGGTGAGCAGTTCTTC. The encoded protein is CATHKAGGIHGEQFF.

The genes are TRBV10-3 and TRBJ2-3, with D possibly being TRBD1 (6 bases). V shed 1 base and J shed 4 bases, with 12 bases lying between them. This CDR3 is 15 amino acids long. The V gene's germline CDR1 is ENHRY and CDR2 SYGVKD. CDR3 amino acids: CAISEYGQSADTQYF. CDR3 DNA sequence: TGTGCCATCAGTGAGTATGGACAGTCTGCAGATACGCAGTATTTT.

This clonotype was observed a few times. The chain couples TRBV24-1 to TRBJ2-5, with D tentatively TRBD1 (6 bases). CDR3 length: 14 amino acids. Trimming removed 9 bases at V and 2 bases at J, with 15 bases between. CDR1 is KGHDR and CDR2 is SFDVKD in the germline V gene. This chain's CDR3 is CATSPGDLQETQYF. CDR3 in DNA: TGTGCCACCTCCCCAGGGGACCTACAAGAGACCCAGTACTTC.

This clonotype was seen a handful of times. The chain is built from TRBV10-3 and TRBJ2-2, with D possibly TRBD1 on 7 matching bases. V was trimmed by 7 bases and J by 2 bases, leaving 14 bases between them. This CDR3 has 15 amino acids. The germline gives CDR1 ENHRY, CDR2 SYGVKD. Here the CDR3 reads CAIKGQGGNTGELFF. CDR3 DNA: TGTGCCATCAAAGGGCAGGGGGGAAACACCGGGGAGCTGTTTTTT.

There are a few counts of this clonotype. This chain uses TRBV10-3 with TRBJ2-3; D unresolved. Trimming left V 6 bases short and J 0 bases short, with 7 bases between. CDR1 and CDR2 from the germline V gene are ENHRY and SYGVKD. CDR3 length: 13 amino acids. The CDR3 sequence: CAIRPDSTDTQYF. The DNA for the CDR3 is TGTGCCATCAGGCCCGACAGCACAGATACGCAGTATTTT.

This clonotype was counted a few times. This chain joins TRBV12-3 or TRBV12-4 and TRBJ1-2; TRBD1 matches at 7 bases. The CDR3 length is 14 residues. J gave up 6 bases and V 3 bases, and 7 bases lay outside the gene matches. CDR3 protein: CASSFLDRTHGYTF. CDR3 nucleotide sequence: TGTGCCAGCAGTTTCCTGGACAGGACCCATGGCTACACCTTC.

This clonotype came up a few times. The chain combines TRBV15 with TRBJ2-4; D unclear. Per the germline V gene, CDR1 is LNHNV and CDR2 is YYDKDF (reference sequence). The ends were cut back, 2 bases at V and 7 bases at J, with 15 bases in the middle. The CDR3 loop spans 15 amino acids. The CDR3 loop is CATSRTRAPRNIQYF. As DNA, the CDR3 is TGTGCCACCAGCAGAACCCGGGCCCCACGCAACATTCAGTACTTC.